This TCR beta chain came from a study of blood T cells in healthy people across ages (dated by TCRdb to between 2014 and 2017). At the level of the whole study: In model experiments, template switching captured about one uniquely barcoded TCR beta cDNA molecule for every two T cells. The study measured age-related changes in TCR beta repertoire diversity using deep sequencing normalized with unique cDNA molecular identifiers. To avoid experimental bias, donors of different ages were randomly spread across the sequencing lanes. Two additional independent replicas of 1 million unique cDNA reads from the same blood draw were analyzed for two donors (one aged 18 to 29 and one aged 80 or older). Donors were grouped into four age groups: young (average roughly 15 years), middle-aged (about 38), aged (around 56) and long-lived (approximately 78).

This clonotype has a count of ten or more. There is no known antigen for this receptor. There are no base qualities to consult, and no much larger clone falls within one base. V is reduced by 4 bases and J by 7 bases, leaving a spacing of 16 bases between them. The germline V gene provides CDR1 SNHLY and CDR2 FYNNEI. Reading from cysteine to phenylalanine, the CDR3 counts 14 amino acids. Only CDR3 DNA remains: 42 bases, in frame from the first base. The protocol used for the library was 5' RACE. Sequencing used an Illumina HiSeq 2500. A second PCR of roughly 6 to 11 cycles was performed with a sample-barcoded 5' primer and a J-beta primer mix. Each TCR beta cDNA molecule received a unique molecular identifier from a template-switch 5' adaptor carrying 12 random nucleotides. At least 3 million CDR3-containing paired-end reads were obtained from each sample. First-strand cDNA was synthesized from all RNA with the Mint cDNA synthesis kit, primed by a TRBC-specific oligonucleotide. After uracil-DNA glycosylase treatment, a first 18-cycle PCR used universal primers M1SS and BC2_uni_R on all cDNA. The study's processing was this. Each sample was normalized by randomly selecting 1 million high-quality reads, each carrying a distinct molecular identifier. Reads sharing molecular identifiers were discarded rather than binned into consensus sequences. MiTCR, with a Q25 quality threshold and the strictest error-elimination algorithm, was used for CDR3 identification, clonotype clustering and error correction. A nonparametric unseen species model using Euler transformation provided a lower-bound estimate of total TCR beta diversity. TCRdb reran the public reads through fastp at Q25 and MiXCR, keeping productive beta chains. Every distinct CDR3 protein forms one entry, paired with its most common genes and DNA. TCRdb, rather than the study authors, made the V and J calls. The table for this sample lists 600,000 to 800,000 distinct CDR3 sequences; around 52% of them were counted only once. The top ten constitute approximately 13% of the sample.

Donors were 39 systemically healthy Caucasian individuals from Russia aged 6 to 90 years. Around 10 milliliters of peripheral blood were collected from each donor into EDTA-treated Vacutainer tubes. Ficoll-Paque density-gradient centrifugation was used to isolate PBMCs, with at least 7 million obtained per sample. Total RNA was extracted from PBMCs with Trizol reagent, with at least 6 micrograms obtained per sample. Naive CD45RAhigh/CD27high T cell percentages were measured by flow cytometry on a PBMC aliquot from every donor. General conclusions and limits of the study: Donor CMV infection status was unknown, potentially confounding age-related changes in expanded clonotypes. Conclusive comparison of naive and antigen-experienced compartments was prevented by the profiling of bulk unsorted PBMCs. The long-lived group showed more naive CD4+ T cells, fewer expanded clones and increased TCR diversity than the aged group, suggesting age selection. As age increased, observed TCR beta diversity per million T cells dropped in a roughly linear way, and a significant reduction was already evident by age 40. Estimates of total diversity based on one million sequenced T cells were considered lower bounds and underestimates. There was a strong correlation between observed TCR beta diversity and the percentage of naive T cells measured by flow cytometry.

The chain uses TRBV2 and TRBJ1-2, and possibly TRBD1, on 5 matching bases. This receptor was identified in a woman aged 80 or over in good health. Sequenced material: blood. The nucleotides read TGTGCCAGCAGTGTGGGCAGGGAAAATTTTGGCTACACCTTC. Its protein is CASSVGRENFGYTF.